Below, 15 T cell receptor beta chains from the same sample are listed, as sequenced in a study of cytomegalovirus exposure and HLA in healthy donors. In the PCR, 60 Vbeta and 13 Jbeta primers were used. TCRdb's table, derived via immunoSEQ multiplex PCR, lists solely in-frame clones and lacks some. The profile covers about 120,000 clones, with about 70% appearing a single time and around 0.95% taken by the ten largest. Sequenced input: PBMCs. All receptors come from a woman in her 30s in good health and CMV-seronegative.

This clone was detected only a few times. The rearrangement joins TRBV19 to TRBJ1-5, with D hard to call. V was shortened by 6 bases and J by 4 bases, with 16 bases between the two germline ends. The CDR3 extends over 15 amino acids. Germline V gene lookup returns CDR1 LNHDA and CDR2 SQIVND (reference sequence). The CDR3 is CASREPNTWNQPQHF. The DNA of the CDR3 is TGTGCCAGTAGGGAGCCTAATACCTGGAATCAGCCCCAGCATTTT.

This chain connects TRBV29-1 to TRBJ1-1, with 7 bases lining up with TRBD1. Germline V lookup: CDR1 SQVTM, CDR2 ANQGSEA. The CDR3 consists of 13 residues. The CDR3 loop reads CRTTGEANTEAFF. CDR3 in DNA: TGCAGGACCACAGGGGAAGCGAACACTGAAGCTTTCTTT.

The V gene is TRBV11-2, the J gene TRBJ1-1, with D possibly being TRBD1 (6 bases). V lost 4 bases, J lost 6 bases, and 12 bases lay in between. The CDR3 is 13 amino acids. Germline V lookup: CDR1 SGHAT, CDR2 FQNNGV. CDR3 DNA sequence: TGTGCCAGCAGCTGGGGCAGGGGAGCTGAAGCTTTCTTT. Translation: CASSWGRGAEAFF.

J is TRBJ1-5 and V is TRBV2; D is possibly TRBD1 (6 bases). The germline gives CDR1 SNHLY, CDR2 FYNNEI. V shed 6 bases and J shed 6 bases, with 9 bases lying between them. This CDR3 contains 12 residues. CDR3 region: CASSLQGQPQHF. In nucleotides, the CDR3 is TGTGCCAGCAGCCTACAGGGTCAGCCCCAGCATTTT.

This chain uses TRBV10-3 with TRBJ1-1; 8 nucleotides match TRBD1. Germline values: CDR1 ENHRY, CDR2 SYGVKD. The CDR3 contains 13 residues. J was trimmed by 4 bases and V by 10 bases; bases with no gene match: 8. The CDR3 here is CATQGTGGTEAFF. The CDR3 region has the DNA TGTGCCACCCAAGGTACAGGGGGCACTGAAGCTTTCTTT.

The chain uses TRBV30 and TRBJ2-4; D is uncertain. CDR3 size: 14 residues. V shed 2 bases and J shed 5 bases, with 13 bases lying between them. Per the germline V gene, CDR1 is GTSNPN and CDR2 is SVGIG (reference sequence). CDR3 region: CAWSPPPAENIQYF. The CDR3 region has the DNA TGTGCCTGGAGTCCCCCCCCGGCGGAAAACATTCAGTACTTC.

The rearrangement links TRBV10-3 to TRBJ1-5; weak D call: TRBD1 (6 bases). The CDR3 spans 13 residues. V was trimmed by 5 bases and J by 1 base, leaving 6 bases between them. Per the germline V gene, CDR1 is ENHRY and CDR2 is SYGVKD. The CDR3 nucleotides are TGTGCCATCAGTCAGGGGAGCAATCAGCCCCAGCATTTT. It translates to CAISQGSNQPQHF.

This chain links TRBV19 with TRBJ1-2; D is unresolved. The CDR3 totals 13 residues. In germline, CDR1 is LNHDA, CDR2 SQIVND (reference sequence). V lost 5 bases to trimming and J lost 5 bases, with 12 bases between them. The CDR3 spells CASSGGREYGYTF. The CDR3 nucleotides read TGTGCCAGTAGTGGAGGACGCGAATATGGCTACACCTTC.

The rearrangement joins TRBV7-3 to TRBJ2-3, with D possibly being TRBD2 (5 bases). This CDR3 comprises 14 residues. The germline gives CDR1 SGHTA, CDR2 FQGTGA. Trimming took 4 bases from V and 6 from J, leaving 14 bases between them. The CDR3, as DNA: TGTGCCAGCAGCTCCGGGGTGCTCGGGGATACGCAGTATTTT. Protein sequence: CASSSGVLGDTQYF.

The V and J genes are TRBV7-9 and TRBJ1-1; a possible D gene is TRBD1 (6 bases). CDR1 is SEHNR and CDR2 is FQNEAQ in the germline V gene (reference sequence). The V end lost 7 bases, the J end lost 1 base, and 22 bases lay between the germline ends. The length of the CDR3 is 17 residues. CDR3 nucleotide sequence: TGTGCCAGCACCCTACGAGACAGGCAGTTTACGAACACTGAAGCTTTCTTT. This codes for CASTLRDRQFTNTEAFF.

The table lists this clone with a few counts. The rearrangement links TRBV18 to TRBJ2-3; D is unclear. Trimming cost V 5 bases and J 4 bases, with 19 bases left between them. CDR1 is KGHSH and CDR2 is LQKENI in the germline V gene. This CDR3 is 16 amino acids long. The CDR3 spells CASSSRVSQSPDTQYF. The CDR3 DNA is TGTGCCAGCTCATCCCGTGTCTCCCAAAGCCCAGATACGCAGTATTTT.

This clone was recorded a few times. The chain couples TRBV4-3 to TRBJ1-2; D might be TRBD1 (6 bases). V lost 3 bases, J lost 2 bases, and 10 bases lay in between. Germline lookup yields CDR1 LGHNA and CDR2 YSLEER. CDR3 size: 14 residues. CDR3 region: CASSQETGNYGYTF. In DNA form, the CDR3 reads TGCGCCAGCAGCCAGGAAACAGGGAACTATGGCTACACCTTC.

The chain couples TRBV5-1 to TRBJ1-1, with TRBD1 identical over 7 bases. Germline lookup yields CDR1 SGHRS and CDR2 YFSETQ. The CDR3 has 14 residues. With 4 bases clipped from V and 1 base from J, the junction kept 4 bases outside the gene matches. This CDR3 is CASSRQGGNTEAFF. The CDR3 nucleotides are TGCGCCAGCAGCCGACAGGGAGGGAACACTGAAGCTTTCTTT.

The rearrangement uses TRBV7-9 and TRBJ2-7; perhaps TRBD2 as D (5 bases). Trimming removed 1 base from V and 5 bases from J, with 12 bases in between. Germline V CDR1 and CDR2: SEHNR, FQNEAQ (reference sequence). This CDR3 comprises 14 residues. The CDR3 is CASSLGSPGNEQYF. CDR3 in DNA: TGTGCCAGCAGCTTAGGATCCCCCGGGAACGAGCAGTACTTC.

V is TRBV30 and J is TRBJ2-5; maybe TRBD2 (6 bases). Germline lookup yields CDR1 GTSNPN and CDR2 SVGIG (reference sequence). The CDR3 runs 14 residues. Trimming left V 6 bases short and J 2 bases short, with 16 bases between. The CDR3 DNA reads TGTGCCTGCTCGAGACTAGTGAGTCAAGAGACCCAGTACTTC. Its protein product is CACSRLVSQETQYF.